Below, 19 T cell receptor beta chains from the same sample are listed, as sequenced in a study of blood T cell repertoires in COVID-19. Sequenced by immunoSEQ multiplex PCR; TCRdb stores in-frame clones only, minus some. The repertoire holds fewer than 200,000 clones, with around 85% as singletons. What was sequenced was peripheral blood. The receptors originated from a human donor with acute or convalescent COVID-19. The donor label of this sample is uncertain.

This chain connects TRBV6-5 to TRBJ2-5; TRBD1 is a possible D gene (5 bases). V lost 8 bases to trimming and J lost 5 bases, with 12 bases between them. The germline V gene has CDR1 MNHEY and CDR2 SVGAGI. The CDR3 loop spans 12 amino acids. The CDR3 bases are TGTGCCAGCGATAAGGGGTGGGAGACCCAGTACTTC. Its translation: CASDKGWETQYF.

The J gene is TRBJ1-2, the V gene TRBV5-8; D gene unclear. This CDR3 spans 13 amino acids. Trimming took 5 bases from V and 6 from J, leaving 14 bases between them. From germline, CDR1 is SGHTS and CDR2 YDEGEE. The CDR3 loop reads CASSPRVGNGYTF. The CDR3 nucleotides are TGTGCCAGCAGTCCGAGGGTGGGCAATGGCTACACCTTC.

This rearrangement joins TRBV9 to TRBJ2-3, with 8 positions matching TRBD2. CDR3 length equals 14 residues. CDR1 is SGDLS and CDR2 is YYNGEE in the germline V gene. V was pared by 2 bases and J by 6 bases, with 5 bases of the junction left unmatched. CDR3 region: CASSVTPGGDTQYF. CDR3 in DNA: TGTGCCAGCAGCGTCACCCCGGGGGGGGATACGCAGTATTTT.

The chain couples TRBV29-1 to TRBJ2-5; TRBD2 aligns across 11 bases. The germline gives CDR1 SQVTM, CDR2 ANQGSEA. The CDR3 length is 15 residues. V shed 7 bases and J 0 bases; nucleotides not matched to a gene: 7. The CDR3 reads CSGEGLAGNQETQYF. DNA for the CDR3: TGCAGCGGGGAAGGACTAGCGGGTAACCAAGAGACCCAGTACTTC.

V gene TRBV2 combines with J gene TRBJ2-2; 7 bases fit TRBD1. The germline V gene encodes CDR1 SNHLY and CDR2 FYNNEI. This CDR3 contains 14 residues. The trim removed 7 bases at V and 6 bases at J, leaving 8 bases unmatched. The CDR3 region has the DNA TGTGCCAGCAAAGACAGGGCGAGCGCCGGGGAGCTGTTTTTT. This translates into CASKDRASAGELFF.

This clone was counted a single time. The chain links TRBV2 to TRBJ1-6; D unresolved. The germline V gene has CDR1 SNHLY and CDR2 FYNNEI. This CDR3 contains 15 residues. The V and J ends lost 7 bases and 7 bases respectively, with 17 bases between them. The DNA for the CDR3 is TGTGCCAGCAAGGATGGTGGGTCCGGGAATTCACCCCTCCACTTT. It specifies CASKDGGSGNSPLHF.

CDR3 nucleotides: TGTGCCAGCAGCTTGTCAGGGGATCAGCCCCAGCATTTT. Protein product: CASSLSGDQPQHF. This rearrangement joins TRBV7-9 to TRBJ1-5, with a tentative D call TRBD1 (6 bases). The germline V gene has CDR1 SEHNR and CDR2 FQNEAQ (reference sequence). V was cut by 3 bases and J by 5 bases, with 8 bases left in between. This CDR3 region has 13 residues.

This sequence joins TRBV5-5 and TRBJ1-5; no reliable D call. CDR1 and CDR2 (germline): SGHKS, YYEKEE (reference sequence). The CDR3 has 16 residues. With 2 bases removed from V and 3 bases from J, the gap between germline ends came to 15 bases. In nucleotides, the CDR3 is TGTGCCAGCAGCTTTTTGCCCGGGGATTTCAATCAGCCCCAGCATTTT. It translates to CASSFLPGDFNQPQHF.

The V call is TRBV27, the J call TRBJ1-6; D gene ambiguous. CDR1 MNHEY and CDR2 SMNVEV come from the germline V gene (reference sequence). The V and J ends lost 7 bases and 7 bases respectively, with 20 bases between them. There are 16 residues in the CDR3. CDR3 bases: TGTGCCAGCATAAGCGGAAAACAAAGCTTCAATTCACCCCTCCACTTT. Residues: CASISGKQSFNSPLHF.

As concerns this clone: At one end, the junction sequence differs from germline, possibly due to a read error. The rearrangement links TRBV6-5 to TRBJ1-2; D ambiguous. The germline gives CDR1 MNHEY, CDR2 SVGAGI. This CDR3 comprises 11 residues. CDR3 sequence (DNA): TGTGCCAGCGGTTACTCGAAGCGCTACACCTTC. Translation gives CASGYSKRYTF.

The chain carries TRBV25-1 and TRBJ1-6; possibly TRBD1 for D (5 bases). CDR1 MGHDK and CDR2 SYGVNS come from the germline V gene. Deletions cut 2 bases from V and 6 bases from J, with 5 bases between. The CDR3 is made up of 13 amino acids. In nucleotides, the CDR3 is TGTGCCAGCAGTGAACAGGGTAATTCACCCCTCCACTTT. Amino acids: CASSEQGNSPLHF. Using reference TRBV25-1 and TRBJ1-6 for the parts outside the CDR3, the full variable domain is EADIYQTPRYLVIGTGKKITLECSQTMGHDKMYWYQQDPGMELHLIHYSYGVNSTEKGDLSSESTVSRIRTEHFPLTLESARPSHTSQYLCASSEQGNSPLHFGNGTRLTVT.

The V and J genes are TRBV4-2 and TRBJ2-3; possible D gene TRBD2, 6 bases. CDR1 and CDR2 from the germline V gene are LGHNA and YNFKEQ. The V end was cut by 0 bases, the J end by 0 bases, with 19 bases between. The CDR3 sequence is 19 residues long. CDR3 sequence: CASSQDGSAGYTSTDTQYF. The CDR3 DNA reads TGTGCCAGCAGCCAAGATGGATCGGCGGGGTATACTAGCACAGATACGCAGTATTTT.

The chain employs TRBV10-3 and TRBJ2-5; D may be TRBD2 (6 bases). Germline CDR1 ENHRY, CDR2 SYGVKD. CDR3 length: 15 amino acids. V was trimmed by 3 bases and J by 10 bases, leaving 21 bases between them. In DNA form, the CDR3 reads TGTGCCATCAGTGATCTCGAAGTGGCTTCCGGGAGCCAGTACTTC. It yields the protein CAISDLEVASGSQYF.

V gene TRBV9 combines with J gene TRBJ1-4; 10 bases align to TRBD1. V was pared by 0 bases and J by 3 bases, with 11 bases of the junction left unmatched. CDR1 is SGDLS and CDR2 is YYNGEE in the germline V gene. This CDR3 spans 19 amino acids. CDR3 DNA sequence: TGTGCCAGCAGCGTAGGCCTGACAGGGGGCGCATGGTCTAATGAAAAACTGTTTTTT. Translating gives CASSVGLTGGAWSNEKLFF. The entire variable domain, with the rest obtained from reference TRBV9 and TRBJ1-4, is as follows: DSGVTQTPKHLITATGQRVTLRCSPRSGDLSVYWYQQSLDQGLQFLIQYYNGEERAKGNILERFSAQQFPDLHSELNLSSLELGDSALYFCASSVGLTGGAWSNEKLFFGSGTQLSVL.

The chain employs TRBV5-1 and TRBJ1-1; D remains unclear. In germline, CDR1 is SGHRS, CDR2 YFSETQ. V lost 4 bases and J lost 0, with 10 bases in between. CDR3 length equals 14 residues. In DNA form, the CDR3 reads TGCGCCAGCAGCGCCGGGAGTCTGAACACTGAAGCTTTCTTT. This codes for CASSAGSLNTEAFF.

V usage is TRBV7-3 and J usage is TRBJ1-1; maybe TRBD1 (5 bases). Germline CDR1 SGHTA, CDR2 FQGTGA. The CDR3 sequence is 13 residues long. Trimming took 5 bases from V and 5 from J, leaving 12 bases between them. CDR3 coding DNA: TGTGCCAGCAGCCGTTTGGAGGGGACTGAAGCTTTCTTT. Its translation: CASSRLEGTEAFF.

This chain connects TRBV5-5 to TRBJ2-7; 8 bases match TRBD1. Germline CDR1 and CDR2: SGHKS and YYEKEE (reference sequence). The CDR3 is 14 residues long. The trim removed 5 bases at V and 3 bases at J, leaving 7 bases unmatched. The CDR3 loop is CASSSRTGSYEQYF. CDR3 nucleotides: TGTGCCAGCAGTTCACGGACAGGGAGCTACGAGCAGTACTTC. The full variable domain, with the rest looked up from reference TRBV5-5 and TRBJ2-7, is DAGVTQSPTHLIKTRGQQVTLRCSPISGHKSVSWYQQVLGQGPQFIFQYYEKEERGRGNFPDRFSARQFPNYSSELNVNALLLGDSALYLCASSSRTGSYEQYFGPGTRLTVT.

The chain recombines TRBV14 with TRBJ1-1; D may be TRBD1 (6 bases). The CDR3 is 17 residues long. Trimming shortened V by 4 bases and J by 1 base, and 19 bases separated the two germline ends. Germline V lookup: CDR1 SGHDN, CDR2 FVKESK. The CDR3 DNA follows: TGTGCCAGCAGCCGATACCTGAGACAGGAAGCGAACACTGAAGCTTTCTTT. Its translation: CASSRYLRQEANTEAFF.

The chain carries TRBV2 and TRBJ2-2, with TRBD2 identical over 8 bases. The junction had 8 bases not matched to a gene; V was cut back by 4 bases and J by 7 bases. This CDR3 has 15 residues. Germline lookup yields CDR1 SNHLY and CDR2 FYNNEI. CDR3 sequence reads: CASSATRAGGGELFF. CDR3 sequence (DNA): TGTGCCAGCAGTGCGACTCGGGCGGGAGGCGGGGAGCTGTTTTTT.